Shown below are 7 T cell receptor beta chains from a single sample sequenced in a study of post-analysis software for immune sequencing data. Study conclusions and caveats: In patients, five or six TRBV segments were more frequent than in controls, with TRBV5-6, TRBV5-1 and TRBV20-1 among them.

Their target antigens are unknown. cDNA libraries of TCR beta carried unique molecular identifiers. MiXCR, run by TCRdb on the PCR reads, gives a single entry per CDR3 protein. Of roughly 540,000 distinct CDR3 sequences in the sample, approximately 31% were seen once. The material sequenced was blood. Receptor source: a girl aged 2 to 17 with multiple sclerosis.

V is TRBV11-2 and J is TRBJ1-1; possible D gene TRBD1, 6 bases. CDR1 and CDR2 (germline): SGHAT, FQNNGV. The germline V and J ends were trimmed by 0 bases and 5 bases, with 16 bases remaining between them. The CDR3 is 16 residues long. The CDR3 spells CASSLDYREGFTEAFF. The CDR3 DNA follows: TGTGCCAGCAGCTTAGATTACAGGGAGGGTTTTACTGAAGCTTTCTTT.

This clonotype was seen a handful of times. The rearrangement joins TRBV14 to TRBJ2-3; weak D call: TRBD1 (5 bases). CDR1 and CDR2 (germline): SGHDN, FVKESK. Trimming stripped 1 base from V and 6 bases from J, with 11 bases between. The CDR3 totals 14 residues. CDR3 in amino acids: CASSQARAADTQYF. The CDR3, as DNA: TGTGCCAGCAGCCAAGCCAGGGCTGCGGATACGCAGTATTTT.

This clonotype appeared once. The rearrangement links TRBV20-1 to TRBJ2-5; D may be TRBD2 (6 bases). The germline V gene encodes CDR1 DFQATT and CDR2 SNEGSKA (reference sequence). V lost 0 bases, J lost 1 base, and 12 bases lay in between. This CDR3 is 15 amino acids long. In DNA form, the CDR3 reads TGCAGTGCTAGAGATATGGGGGGACTCCAAGAGACCCAGTACTTC. As protein: CSARDMGGLQETQYF.

This clonotype was counted only a few times. J is TRBJ2-7 and V is TRBV20-1; D call uncertain. V lost 3 bases and J lost 3, with 24 bases in between. This CDR3 comprises 17 residues. Germline CDR1 and CDR2: DFQATT and SNEGSKA (reference sequence). The CDR3 sequence is CSARGLLDSGSDYEQYF. The CDR3 region has the DNA TGCAGTGCTAGGGGTCTCCTAGATTCTGGTTCGGACTACGAGCAGTACTTC.

This clonotype was seen a few times. The rearrangement links TRBV13 to TRBJ2-1; 7 nucleotides agree with TRBD1. V lost 2 bases to trimming and J lost 8 bases; unmatched junction nucleotides: 6. The CDR3 loop spans 14 amino acids. Germline CDR1 is PRHDT and CDR2 is FYEKMQ (reference sequence). CDR3 protein: CASSLYDRVHEQFF. The CDR3 DNA is TGTGCCAGCAGCTTATACGACAGGGTCCATGAGCAGTTCTTC.

This chain uses TRBV15 with TRBJ2-5; 8 bases map to TRBD2. Trimming removed 0 bases from V and 6 bases from J; junction bases left unmatched: 3. The CDR3 is made up of 14 amino acids. From germline, CDR1 is LNHNV and CDR2 YYDKDF (reference sequence). The CDR3 nucleotides are TGTGCCACCAGCAGAGATCGGGGGGGGAAGACCCAGTACTTC. This translates into CATSRDRGGKTQYF. Drawing the rest from reference TRBV15 and TRBJ2-5, the complete variable domain is DAMVIQNPRYQVTQFGKPVTLSCSQTLNHNVMYWYQQKSSQAPKLLFHYYDKDFNNEADTPDNFQSRRPNTSFCFLDIRSPGLGDTAMYLCATSRDRGGKTQYFGPGTRLLVL.

This clonotype was counted between two and nine times. This chain uses TRBV21-1 with TRBJ2-5. TRBV21-1 is a known pseudogene. The CDR3 consists of 12 residues. The CDR3 sequence is CASSKDFGPGYF. The DNA of the CDR3 is TGTGCCAGCAGCAAAGATTTCGGACCAGGGTACTTC.